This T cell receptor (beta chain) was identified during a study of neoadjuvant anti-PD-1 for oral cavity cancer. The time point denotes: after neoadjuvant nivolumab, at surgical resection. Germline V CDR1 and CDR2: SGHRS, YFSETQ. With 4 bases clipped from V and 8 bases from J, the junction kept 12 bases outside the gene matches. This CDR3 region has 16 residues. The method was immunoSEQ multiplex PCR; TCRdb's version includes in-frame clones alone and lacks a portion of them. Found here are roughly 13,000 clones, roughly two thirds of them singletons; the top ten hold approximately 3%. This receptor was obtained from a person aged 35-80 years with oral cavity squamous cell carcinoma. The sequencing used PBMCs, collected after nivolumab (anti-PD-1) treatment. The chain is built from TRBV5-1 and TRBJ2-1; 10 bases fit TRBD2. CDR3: CASSRVLAGHGDEQFF. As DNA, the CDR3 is TGCGCCAGCAGCCGGGTACTAGCGGGACACGGGGATGAGCAGTTCTTC. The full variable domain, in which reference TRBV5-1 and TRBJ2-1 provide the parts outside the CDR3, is KAGVTQTPRYLIKTRGQQVTLSCSPISGHRSVSWYQQTPGQGLQFLFEYFSETQRNKGNFPGRFSGRQFSNSRSEMNVSTLELGDSALYLCASSRVLAGHGDEQFFGPGTRLTVL.